The 32 T cell receptor beta chains below all came from one sample that was sequenced in a study of cytomegalovirus exposure and HLA in healthy donors. The PCR employed 60 Vbeta primers together with 13 Jbeta primers. Here immunoSEQ multiplex PCR was the method, and the copy in TCRdb shows in-frame clones only, minus some. The sample holds about 120,000 clones; 75% to 85% are singletons and the top ten take 3%. Sequencing was done on a sample of PBMCs. All receptors come from a young woman in good health and CMV-seropositive.

The chain combines TRBV5-4 with TRBJ2-1, with 8 bases aligning to TRBD1. CDR1 and CDR2 (germline): SGHNT, YYREEE (reference sequence). V was clipped by 2 bases and J by 8 bases; unmatched bases: 9. The CDR3 is made up of 15 amino acids. The CDR3 spells CASSFGQGNQDEQFF. The CDR3 DNA is TGTGCCAGCAGCTTCGGACAGGGTAATCAAGATGAGCAGTTCTTC.

CDR3 coding DNA: TGTGCCAGCAGCCTTACCACCTCAGGTAACGAGCAGTTCTTC. It is translated as CASSLTTSGNEQFF. This chain links TRBV28 with TRBJ2-1; D not certain. V gave up 6 bases and J gave up 10 bases, with 19 bases separating them. The CDR3 is 14 amino acids. The germline CDR1 and CDR2 sequences are MDHEN and SYDVKM.

The J gene is TRBJ2-5, the V gene TRBV7-9, with TRBD2 identical over 8 bases. This CDR3 spans 16 amino acids. J lost 2 bases, V lost 1 base, and 6 bases had no gene match. Germline V lookup: CDR1 SEHNR, CDR2 FQNEAQ (reference sequence). The CDR3 bases are TGTGCCAGCAGCTTAGTTGTAGCGGGACCGCAAGAGACCCAGTACTTC. Amino acids: CASSLVVAGPQETQYF.

The rearrangement uses TRBV4-1 and TRBJ1-4, with TRBD1 as a possible D gene (5 bases). CDR1 and CDR2 from the germline V gene are MGHRA and YSYEKL. Deletions cut 1 base from V and 6 bases from J, with 18 bases between. This CDR3 spans 17 amino acids. The CDR3 spells CASSQGPGRGTDEKLFF. The CDR3 DNA sequence: TGCGCCAGCAGCCAAGGGCCGGGTAGGGGAACGGATGAAAAACTGTTTTTT.

The chain recombines TRBV6-1 with TRBJ1-5; 7 positions agree with TRBD1. Per the germline V gene, CDR1 is MNHNS and CDR2 is SASEGT. V was pared by 6 bases and J by 4 bases, with 0 bases of the junction left unmatched. This CDR3 is built from 12 residues. This chain's CDR3 is CASRTGNQPQHF. The CDR3 DNA is TGTGCCAGCAGGACAGGGAATCAGCCCCAGCATTTT.

The chain couples TRBV10-2 to TRBJ2-7; tentatively, D is TRBD2 (5 bases). The CDR3 sequence is 13 residues long. V lost 4 bases, J lost 4 bases, and 11 bases lay in between. CDR1 WSHSY and CDR2 SAAADI come from the germline V gene. This CDR3 reads CASSVQGRYEQYF. In DNA, the CDR3 is TGCGCCAGCAGTGTGCAAGGGAGATACGAGCAGTACTTC.

The chain uses TRBV27 and TRBJ1-2; 8 positions agree with TRBD1. This CDR3 is built from 14 residues. Germline V lookup: CDR1 MNHEY, CDR2 SMNVEV (reference sequence). With 4 bases clipped from V and 0 bases from J, the junction kept 1 base outside the gene matches. For the CDR3, the DNA is TGTGCCAGCAGTTGGACAGGGCCTAACTATGGCTACACCTTC. It codes for CASSWTGPNYGYTF.

The chain joins TRBV19 to TRBJ2-1; TRBD2 agrees at 14 bases. Per the germline V gene, CDR1 is LNHDA and CDR2 is SQIVND (reference sequence). The CDR3 length is 19 residues. Trimming cost V 5 bases and J 6 bases; bases outside gene matches: 15. This CDR3 reads CASSLYLGRLAGGPNEQFF. Here the CDR3 DNA reads TGTGCCAGTAGTCTATACCTCGGTCGACTAGCGGGAGGGCCCAATGAGCAGTTCTTC.

The chain is built from TRBV2 and TRBJ2-7; 7 positions agree with TRBD2. From germline, CDR1 is SNHLY and CDR2 FYNNEI. Unmatched junction bases numbered 3, after V lost 6 bases and J lost 4 bases. This CDR3 is 12 amino acids long. CDR3 in amino acids: CASSLGGYEQYF. CDR3 sequence (DNA): TGTGCCAGCAGCCTGGGGGGGTACGAGCAGTACTTC.

The gene calls are TRBV4-1 and TRBJ2-6; tentatively, D is TRBD1 (6 bases). Between the trimmed V and J ends, which lost 3 bases and 2 bases, there was a span of 11 bases. From germline, CDR1 is MGHRA and CDR2 YSYEKL. The CDR3 sequence is 16 residues long. The CDR3 DNA is TGCGCCAGCAGCCACCTACACAGGGCTGGGGCCAACGTCCTGACTTTC. This sequence encodes CASSHLHRAGANVLTF.

This clone was seen a handful of times. The V call is TRBV19, the J call TRBJ1-5; unclear D gene. CDR3 length: 13 residues. CDR1 and CDR2 from the germline V gene are LNHDA and SQIVND (reference sequence). Trimming removed 0 bases from V and 5 bases from J, with 5 bases in between. The CDR3, as DNA: TGTGCCAGTAGTATAGATCTATATCAGCCCCAGCATTTT. Translated: CASSIDLYQPQHF.

This clone was seen a single time. The rearrangement uses TRBV28 and TRBJ1-5, with unresolved D. Germline-derived CDR1 and CDR2 are MDHEN and SYDVKM. Trimming took off 2 bases at V and 0 bases at J, with 11 bases between the two ends. The CDR3 is 16 amino acids. Here the CDR3 DNA reads TGTGCCAGCAGTTTACTATCCGCGGATAGCAATCAGCCCCAGCATTTT. Amino acids: CASSLLSADSNQPQHF.

This chain uses TRBV30 with TRBJ2-7; TRBD1 agrees at 7 bases. Germline lookup yields CDR1 GTSNPN and CDR2 SVGIG (reference sequence). The CDR3 length is 16 residues. V lost 0 bases, J lost 11 bases, and 19 bases stayed unmatched. CDR3 residues: CAWSVADRDSKGFEYF. The CDR3 DNA is TGTGCCTGGAGTGTAGCTGACCGGGACAGCAAGGGGTTCGAGTACTTC.

The chain carries TRBV7-2 and TRBJ2-1; 7 positions match TRBD2. Unmatched junction bases numbered 5, after V lost 5 bases and J lost 4 bases. Germline V lookup: CDR1 SGHTA, CDR2 FQGNSA. The CDR3 runs to 14 residues. The CDR3: CASSPPSGYNEQFF. The CDR3 DNA reads TGTGCCAGCAGCCCTCCTAGCGGTTACAATGAGCAGTTCTTC.

In this sample, this clone turned up once. The rearrangement joins TRBV25-1 to TRBJ2-7; tentatively, D is TRBD2 (5 bases). The CDR3 covers 13 residues. Germline assignment: CDR1 MGHDK and CDR2 SYGVNS. Trimming pared 5 bases from V and 0 bases from J, leaving 8 bases between. The chain's CDR3 is CASSPRDSYEQYF. In DNA form, the CDR3 reads TGTGCCAGCAGTCCCCGGGACTCCTACGAGCAGTACTTC.

This rearrangement joins TRBV7-8 to TRBJ2-7; TRBD2 aligns across 12 bases. CDR3 length equals 15 residues. The V and J ends lost 2 bases and 2 bases, in that order; junction bases with no gene match: 1. Germline V gene lookup returns CDR1 SGHVS and CDR2 FQNEAQ. This CDR3 reads CASSLRTSGAYEQYF. The CDR3 nucleotides are TGTGCCAGCAGCTTAAGGACTAGCGGGGCCTACGAGCAGTACTTC.

The chain uses TRBV5-1 and TRBJ1-5; D possibly corresponds to TRBD1 (6 bases). V shed 0 bases and J shed 5 bases, with 9 bases lying between them. The CDR3 runs 14 residues. CDR1 SGHRS and CDR2 YFSETQ come from the germline V gene. The CDR3 nucleotides read TGCGCCAGCAGCTTGGAGGCAGGGGATCAGCCCCAGCATTTT. Amino acids: CASSLEAGDQPQHF.

The chain employs TRBV7-9 and TRBJ2-5, with a tentative D call TRBD1 (5 bases). The CDR3 spans 15 residues. Trimming pared 7 bases from V and 4 bases from J, leaving 19 bases between. Germline loops: CDR1 SEHNR, CDR2 FQNEAQ (reference sequence). The CDR3 loop is CASTIYTGEGETQYF. CDR3 sequence (DNA): TGTGCCAGCACCATTTATACAGGCGAAGGAGAGACCCAGTACTTC. Using reference TRBV7-9 and TRBJ2-5 for the parts outside the CDR3, the full variable domain is DTGVSQNPRHKITKRGQNVTFRCDPISEHNRLYWYRQTLGQGPEFLTYFQNEAQLEKSRLLSDRFSAERPKGSFSTLEIQRTEQGDSAMYLCASTIYTGEGETQYFGPGTRLLVL.

The rearrangement uses TRBV28 and TRBJ2-4; 10 bases agree with TRBD2. CDR1 is MDHEN and CDR2 is SYDVKM in the germline V gene. CDR3 length: 13 amino acids. Trimming took 4 bases from V and 9 from J; bases not matched to a gene: 3. CDR3 coding DNA: TGTGCCAGCAGTTACAGGACTAGCGGCATTCAGTACTTC. Translating it yields CASSYRTSGIQYF.

This clone was found once. This rearrangement joins TRBV19 to TRBJ1-5; a possible D gene is TRBD1 (5 bases). Trimming stripped 6 bases from V and 2 bases from J, with 14 bases between. This CDR3 contains 15 residues. Germline CDR1 LNHDA, CDR2 SQIVND (reference sequence). DNA for the CDR3: TGTGCCAGTAGAAAAGGCAGGGAGGGCAATCAGCCCCAGCATTTT. As protein: CASRKGREGNQPQHF.

The V call is TRBV7-2, the J call TRBJ2-1, with 11 bases fitting TRBD2. The J segment lost 6 bases and the V segment lost 4 bases, leaving 11 bases of the junction unmatched. The germline CDR1 and CDR2 sequences are SGHTA and FQGNSA. The CDR3 length is 17 residues. In DNA form, the CDR3 reads TGTGCCAGCAGCTCCAAAATAGTAGGGACTAGCGGCAATGAGCAGTTCTTC. It is translated as CASSSKIVGTSGNEQFF.

This clone was counted only a few times. This chain uses TRBV7-3 with TRBJ2-1; 9 nucleotides align to TRBD2. The CDR3 consists of 13 residues. After removal of 4 bases from V and 6 bases from J, the junction contained 1 base not matched to a gene. The germline gives CDR1 SGHTA, CDR2 FQGTGA. CDR3 in DNA: TGTGCCAGCAGCTCGGGACTAGCCAATGAGCAGTTCTTC. Its protein product is CASSSGLANEQFF. The full variable domain, its missing parts supplied by reference TRBV7-3 and TRBJ2-1, is GAGVSQTPSNKVTEKGKYVELRCDPISGHTALYWYRQSLGQGPEFLIYFQGTGAADDSGLPNDRFFAVRPEGSVSTLKIQRTERGDSAVYLCASSSGLANEQFFGPGTRLTVL.

The gene calls are TRBV28 and TRBJ1-1, with D possibly matching TRBD1 (5 bases). CDR1 MDHEN and CDR2 SYDVKM come from the germline V gene. This CDR3 spans 15 amino acids. Trimming left V 1 base short and J 1 base short, with 10 bases between. The CDR3 coding sequence is TGTGCCAGCAGTTTATCGGCCGGGGGGAACACTGAAGCTTTCTTT. Amino acids: CASSLSAGGNTEAFF.

This clone was picked up one time. The chain employs TRBV5-1 and TRBJ2-4; D is unresolved. V was clipped by 2 bases and J by 0 bases, with 6 bases between them. Germline CDR1 reads SGHRS; CDR2 reads YFSETQ. This CDR3 spans 14 amino acids. The DNA for the CDR3 is TGCGCCAGCAGCTTCTCACTAGCCAAAAACATTCAGTACTTC. It codes for CASSFSLAKNIQYF.

This clone has only a few counts. V is TRBV25-1 and J is TRBJ1-1, with D hard to call. The germline gives CDR1 MGHDK, CDR2 SYGVNS. The CDR3 length is 16 residues. V was trimmed by 0 bases and J by 4 bases, leaving 15 bases between them. The CDR3 sequence is CASSEYGPSVGTEAFF. The DNA of the CDR3 is TGTGCCAGCAGTGAATATGGGCCATCGGTGGGCACTGAAGCTTTCTTT.

The rearrangement joins TRBV9 to TRBJ2-5; 13 positions match TRBD2. The CDR3 runs to 17 residues. Germline lookup yields CDR1 SGDLS and CDR2 YYNGEE. The V segment lost 0 bases and the J segment 5 bases; nucleotides outside the gene matches: 7. CDR3 residues: CASSVGGGTSGTETQYF. CDR3 nucleotide sequence: TGTGCCAGCAGCGTAGGGGGAGGGACTAGCGGGACGGAGACCCAGTACTTC.

The V and J genes are TRBV11-2 and TRBJ2-7; possibly TRBD1 for D (6 bases). The CDR3 has 15 amino acids. Trimming pared 2 bases from V and 4 bases from J, leaving 15 bases between. Germline CDR1 is SGHAT and CDR2 is FQNNGV. CDR3 in DNA: TGTGCCAGCAGCTTAAACGTAGGGACACTTTACGAGCAGTACTTC. Protein sequence: CASSLNVGTLYEQYF.

The V gene is TRBV19, the J gene TRBJ1-2, with D unclear. This CDR3 spans 11 amino acids. Germline CDR1 LNHDA, CDR2 SQIVND (reference sequence). Trimming removed 7 bases at V and 2 bases at J, with 5 bases between. The CDR3 here is CASMRNYGYTF. CDR3 coding DNA: TGTGCCAGTATGCGGAACTATGGCTACACCTTC.

The chain joins TRBV7-3 to TRBJ2-1, with 7 bases that match TRBD1. The germline CDR1 and CDR2 sequences are SGHTA and FQGTGA. The CDR3 runs 14 residues. V lost 2 bases, J lost 6 bases, and 4 bases stayed unmatched. CDR3 loop: CASSLSAGGNEQFF. CDR3 sequence (DNA): TGTGCCAGCAGCTTATCGGCAGGGGGCAATGAGCAGTTCTTC.

This clone has just a few counts. The chain links TRBV6-1 to TRBJ2-3; 10 nucleotides align to TRBD2. V lost 2 bases, J lost 4 bases, and 3 bases stayed unmatched. CDR3 length: 15 residues. Germline loops: CDR1 MNHNS, CDR2 SASEGT. The CDR3, as DNA: TGTGCCAGCAGTGAAACAGCGGGAGGGCCAGATACGCAGTATTTT. Its protein product is CASSETAGGPDTQYF.

This chain joins TRBV11-2 and TRBJ2-7, with 9 bases that match TRBD2. V shed 0 bases, J shed 4 bases, and the junction held 10 bases outside the gene matches. Germline V gene data show CDR1 as SGHAT and CDR2 as FQNNGV. The CDR3 length is 17 residues. The chain's CDR3 is CASSLDGAGGIIYEQYF. CDR3 nucleotides: TGTGCCAGCAGCTTAGATGGCGCGGGAGGGATTATTTACGAGCAGTACTTC.

This chain connects TRBV28 to TRBJ2-1, with 7 bases lining up with TRBD2. V was pared by 10 bases and J by 0 bases, with 6 bases of the junction left unmatched. Germline CDR1 MDHEN, CDR2 SYDVKM. This CDR3 has 14 residues. The CDR3 coding sequence is TGTGCCACCGGGAGGTCCCTCTCCTACAATGAGCAGTTCTTC. It is translated as CATGRSLSYNEQFF.